What follows are 32 T cell receptor beta chains derived from one specimen sequenced in a study of blood T cell repertoires in COVID-19. Assay: immunoSEQ multiplex PCR; the TCRdb copy retains only in-frame clones and omits some. The repertoire holds around 30,000 clones, with 90% as singletons. The material sequenced was peripheral blood. The receptors were gathered from a man in his 60s with active COVID-19.

V is TRBV6-4 and J is TRBJ1-2; 7 bases line up with TRBD1. This CDR3 spans 14 amino acids. V lost 5 bases to trimming and J lost 4 bases; unmatched junction nucleotides: 7. Germline CDR1 MRHNA, CDR2 SNTAGT. In nucleotides, the CDR3 is TGTGCCAGCAGTACATCATGGGACAGCTATGGCTACACCTTC. As protein: CASSTSWDSYGYTF.

V gene TRBV10-3 combines with J gene TRBJ2-7, with D maybe TRBD1 (6 bases). CDR3 size: 13 residues. The germline V gene encodes CDR1 ENHRY and CDR2 SYGVKD. The V and J ends lost 2 bases and 3 bases respectively, with 8 bases between them. The CDR3 region is CAISENRDYEQYF. CDR3 in DNA: TGTGCCATCAGTGAGAACAGGGACTACGAGCAGTACTTC.

This clone has more than one count but fewer than ten. The chain links TRBV7-2 to TRBJ1-5, with D perhaps matching TRBD1 (5 bases). The CDR3 runs to 16 residues. V lost 5 bases, J lost 0 bases, and 14 bases lay in between. Looked up from germline, CDR1 is SGHTA and CDR2 is FQGNSA. The CDR3 sequence is CASSLSTGFSNQPQHF. CDR3 in DNA: TGTGCCAGCAGCCTCTCTACAGGATTTAGCAATCAGCCCCAGCATTTT.

This chain uses TRBV7-6 with TRBJ2-3; 9 nucleotides align to TRBD2. Per the germline V gene, CDR1 is SGHVS and CDR2 is FNYEAQ. Trimming cost V 1 base and J 6 bases; bases outside gene matches: 5. CDR3 length equals 15 residues. The CDR3 sequence: CASSLGRGGLDTQYF. The CDR3 DNA sequence: TGTGCCAGCAGCTTAGGGCGGGGGGGCCTCGATACGCAGTATTTT.

The chain has TRBV4-1 and TRBJ2-7, with D possibly matching TRBD1 (6 bases). In germline, CDR1 is MGHRA, CDR2 YSYEKL. The CDR3 length is 17 residues. V was cut by 4 bases and J by 3 bases, with 22 bases left in between. The CDR3 DNA reads as TGCGCCAGCAGCCCGATTTTAAGGGGGAATCGAGTCTACGAGCAGTACTTC. Amino acid sequence: CASSPILRGNRVYEQYF.

This clone was counted once. The genes are TRBV4-1 and TRBJ1-2; D is perhaps TRBD1 (6 bases). CDR1 and CDR2 (germline): MGHRA, YSYEKL. The CDR3 loop spans 15 amino acids. Trimming stripped 4 bases from V and 3 bases from J, with 15 bases between. Here the CDR3 reads CASSLDLRGDYGYTF. The CDR3 DNA reads as TGCGCCAGCAGCCTAGACCTCAGGGGCGACTATGGCTACACCTTC.

The rearrangement uses TRBV3-1 (or the pseudogene TRBV3-2) and TRBJ1-3; TRBD1 aligns across 8 bases. The CDR3 has 16 amino acids. Unmatched junction bases numbered 5, after V lost 4 bases and J lost 0 bases. Germline lookup yields CDR1 LGHDT and CDR2 YNNKEL (reference sequence). CDR3: CASSLLGQGSGNTIYF. The CDR3 DNA follows: TGTGCCAGCAGCCTCCTAGGACAGGGCTCTGGAAACACCATATATTTT.

The rearrangement links TRBV7-2 to TRBJ2-3; D gene uncertain. The CDR3 loop spans 11 amino acids. V was pared by 5 bases and J by 10 bases, with 10 bases between. CDR1 SGHTA and CDR2 FQGNSA come from the germline V gene. Here the CDR3 DNA reads TGTGCCAGCAGCCCCTTTTCGGCGCAGTATTTT. Amino acids: CASSPFSAQYF.

The V gene is TRBV29-1, the J gene TRBJ2-5; the D gene is possibly TRBD1 (6 bases). The ends were cut back, 3 bases at V and 7 bases at J, with 18 bases in the middle. Germline CDR1 is SQVTM and CDR2 is ANQGSEA. The CDR3 totals 14 residues. The CDR3 DNA sequence: TGCAGCGTTGACGGCAACAGGGCCGATCGGACCCAGTACTTC. Its translation is CSVDGNRADRTQYF. Variable domain in full (rest from reference TRBV29-1 and TRBJ2-5): SAVISQKPSRDICQRGTSLTIQCQVDSQVTMMFWYRQQPGQSLTLIATANQGSEATYESGFVIDKFPISRPNLTFSTLTVSNMSPEDSSIYLCSVDGNRADRTQYFGPGTRLLVL.

This chain joins TRBV28 and TRBJ1-2; 8 bases fit TRBD1. This CDR3 contains 17 residues. V lost 6 bases and J lost 6; bases outside the gene matches: 18. Germline CDR1 and CDR2: MDHEN and SYDVKM. The CDR3 is CASSSPWGRGLGNGYTF. The CDR3 DNA reads as TGTGCCAGCAGCTCACCTTGGGGCAGGGGGCTGGGGAATGGCTACACCTTC.

The V gene is TRBV4-2, the J gene TRBJ1-1; possible D gene TRBD1, 6 bases. V lost 2 bases, J lost 5 bases, and 15 bases lay in between. The CDR3 is 15 residues long. Germline-derived CDR1 and CDR2 are LGHNA and YNFKEQ. In nucleotides, the CDR3 is TGTGCCAGCAGCCAACCCACACAGGGTAGGACTGAAGCTTTCTTT. Amino acids: CASSQPTQGRTEAFF.

The chain links TRBV6-2 or TRBV6-3 to TRBJ2-2; 8 nucleotides match TRBD1. Germline assignment: CDR1 MNHEY and CDR2 SVGEGT. Losses at the gene ends were 2 bases for V and 5 bases for J; bases not matched to a gene: 7. The CDR3 runs to 16 residues. The DNA for the CDR3 is TGTGCCAGCAGTTACACGACAGGGGCGATGACCGGGGAGCTGTTTTTT. Protein sequence: CASSYTTGAMTGELFF.

The chain couples TRBV5-1 to TRBJ2-1; the match to TRBD2 covers 7 bases. V lost 0 bases to trimming and J lost 9 bases; unmatched junction nucleotides: 12. Germline V lookup: CDR1 SGHRS, CDR2 YFSETQ. The CDR3 is made up of 16 amino acids. CDR3 nucleotide sequence: TGCGCCAGCAGCTTGGTAGGCGGGGGAGAAGCGGGTGAGCAGTTCTTC. Its translation: CASSLVGGGEAGEQFF.

This clone was recorded only once. The CDR3, as DNA: TGTGCCGGGTCAGCGGGGGGCGGCTACAATGAGCAGTTCTTC. Protein: CAGSAGGGYNEQFF. The gene calls are TRBV18 and TRBJ2-1, with 9 bases fitting TRBD2. Unmatched junction bases numbered 8, after V lost 11 bases and J lost 3 bases. CDR1 and CDR2 from the germline V gene are KGHSH and LQKENI. CDR3 size: 14 residues. Using reference TRBV18 and TRBJ2-1 for the parts outside the CDR3, the full variable domain is NAGVMQNPRHLVRRRGQEARLRCSPMKGHSHVYWYRQLPEEGLKFMVYLQKENIIDESGMPKERFSAEFPKEGPSILRIQQVVRGDSAAYFCAGSAGGGYNEQFFGPGTRLTVL.

V gene TRBV7-8 combines with J gene TRBJ2-5; weak D call: TRBD1 (5 bases). CDR3 length: 13 amino acids. Trimming took 5 bases from V and 4 from J, leaving 11 bases between them. Germline-derived CDR1 and CDR2 are SGHVS and FQNEAQ. In nucleotides, the CDR3 is TGTGCCAGCAGCCGTAAAGGGGCAGAGACCCAGTACTTC. Encoded protein: CASSRKGAETQYF.

The chain links TRBV9 to TRBJ2-3; 11 bases align to TRBD2. After removal of 0 bases from V and 0 bases from J, the junction contained 6 bases not matched to a gene. Germline CDR1 is SGDLS and CDR2 is YYNGEE. This CDR3 contains 18 residues. The CDR3 DNA sequence: TGTGCCAGCAGCGTAGTTGCTAGCGGGGGGCCGAGCACAGATACGCAGTATTTT. Translating gives CASSVVASGGPSTDTQYF.

In nucleotides, the CDR3 is TGTGCCAGCTCACCACTACAGGGGTCTACGGATGAGCAGTTCTTC. This gives the protein CASSPLQGSTDEQFF. The gene calls are TRBV18 and TRBJ2-1; the match to TRBD1 covers 7 bases. Germline-derived CDR1 and CDR2 are KGHSH and LQKENI. V was clipped by 1 base and J by 8 bases; unmatched bases: 8. The CDR3 is made up of 15 amino acids.

V is TRBV28 and J is TRBJ1-3, with D unclear. The V gene lost 7 bases and the J gene lost 0 bases, with 10 bases spanning the gap. Germline-derived CDR1 and CDR2 are MDHEN and SYDVKM. The CDR3 length is 14 residues. CDR3: CASIGPLSGNTIYF. CDR3 sequence (DNA): TGTGCCAGCATCGGTCCACTCTCTGGAAACACCATATATTTT.

This chain connects TRBV15 to TRBJ1-5, with 8 bases aligning to TRBD1. Germline-derived CDR1 and CDR2 are LNHNV and YYDKDF (reference sequence). CDR3 length: 21 residues. J gave up 2 bases and V 0 bases, and 18 bases lay outside the gene matches. In DNA form, the CDR3 reads TGTGCCACCAGCAGAGATTGTGGCATGACAGGGGCGGAGGATTGCAATCAGCCCCAGCATTTT. It yields the protein CATSRDCGMTGAEDCNQPQHF.

The chain links TRBV5-6 to TRBJ1-2; 7 nucleotides match TRBD1. V trimming: 4 bases; J trimming: 4 bases; junction bases outside the gene matches: 10. Germline values: CDR1 SGHDT, CDR2 YYEEEE. There are 15 residues in the CDR3. This chain's CDR3 is CASSLGTAIRYGYTF. DNA of the CDR3: TGTGCCAGCAGCCTCGGGACAGCGATCCGCTATGGCTACACCTTC.

This clone was counted a single time. This sequence joins TRBV6-5 and TRBJ2-1, with 9 bases matching TRBD1. In germline, CDR1 is MNHEY, CDR2 SVGAGI. Germline trimming cut 5 bases from V and 7 bases from J; bases unmatched to any gene: 9. The CDR3 contains 15 residues. This chain's CDR3 is CASSSRDRVENEQFF. The CDR3 region has the DNA TGTGCCAGCAGTAGCCGGGACAGGGTGGAGAATGAGCAGTTCTTC.

This clone appeared a single time. CDR3 in DNA: TGTGCCAGCAGTCAGACGGGGGGGCTAGATACGCAGTATTTT. Translated, it gives CASSQTGGLDTQYF. The J gene is TRBJ2-3, the V gene TRBV7-3; 8 bases fit TRBD2. The CDR3 sequence is 14 residues long. Germline V gives CDR1 SGHTA, CDR2 FQGTGA. The J segment lost 5 bases and the V segment lost 6 bases, leaving 7 bases of the junction unmatched.

The chain couples TRBV18 to TRBJ2-5, with D uncertain. Per germline, CDR1 KGHSH and CDR2 LQKENI. The CDR3 is made up of 12 amino acids. Trimming pared 6 bases from V and 4 bases from J, leaving 9 bases between. CDR3: CASSVSGETQYF. The CDR3 nucleotides are TGTGCCAGCTCCGTCTCAGGAGAGACCCAGTACTTC.

The rearrangement links TRBV6-5 to TRBJ2-1, with D possibly matching TRBD2 (6 bases). Germline CDR1 MNHEY, CDR2 SVGAGI. The ends were cut back, 6 bases at V and 6 bases at J, with 18 bases in the middle. The length of the CDR3 is 15 residues. The CDR3 region has the DNA TGTGCCAGCAGCACCCCCCACGGGGGTTCCAATGAGCAGTTCTTC. It translates to CASSTPHGGSNEQFF.

This chain joins TRBV27 and TRBJ1-5; 9 nucleotides line up with TRBD1. This CDR3 spans 15 amino acids. J was trimmed by 3 bases and V by 4 bases; bases with no gene match: 4. Germline assignment: CDR1 MNHEY and CDR2 SMNVEV (reference sequence). The CDR3 reads CASSSTGGYNQPQHF. DNA of the CDR3: TGTGCCAGCAGTTCCACAGGGGGCTACAATCAGCCCCAGCATTTT.

This chain connects TRBV2 to TRBJ1-2; D possibly corresponds to TRBD1 (5 bases). Germline CDR1 is SNHLY and CDR2 is FYNNEI. The ends were cut back, 1 base at V and 4 bases at J, with 7 bases in the middle. There are 13 residues in the CDR3. CDR3 sequence: CASSEVTGYGYTF. CDR3 coding DNA: TGTGCCAGCAGTGAAGTTACAGGCTATGGCTACACCTTC.

This clone occurred a few times. The chain joins TRBV7-9 to TRBJ1-4, with 10 nucleotides matching TRBD1. CDR3 length equals 15 residues. Germline V gene data show CDR1 as SEHNR and CDR2 as FQNEAQ (reference sequence). V gave up 2 bases and J gave up 8 bases; unmatched junction bases: 5. The CDR3 DNA follows: TGTGCCAGCAGCTTAAGGGACAGGGGCGGAGAAAAACTGTTTTTT. Translating it yields CASSLRDRGGEKLFF.

CDR3 in DNA: TGTGCCAGCTCACCACTGGTTAACGCGCAGGGAGAGACCCAGTACTTC. Residues: CASSPLVNAQGETQYF. The rearrangement uses TRBV18 and TRBJ2-5, with D possibly TRBD1 on 5 matching bases. V lost 1 base and J 4 bases, leaving 16 bases between the germline ends. CDR1 is KGHSH and CDR2 is LQKENI in the germline V gene. The CDR3 totals 16 residues.

V gene TRBV5-6 combines with J gene TRBJ2-1; the match to TRBD1 covers 10 bases. The CDR3 is 14 residues long. Germline values: CDR1 SGHDT, CDR2 YYEEEE. The ends lost 4 bases at V and 7 bases at J; junction bases unmatched: 5. The CDR3 bases are TGTGCCAGCAGCCTAGGGACAGGGGAAAATGAGCAGTTCTTC. As protein: CASSLGTGENEQFF.

The chain has TRBV7-3 and TRBJ1-3; tentatively, D is TRBD1 (6 bases). Trimming cost V 5 bases and J 2 bases, with 10 bases left between them. From germline, CDR1 is SGHTA and CDR2 FQGTGA. This CDR3 is 14 amino acids long. The CDR3 DNA is TGTGCCAGCAGCGTACAGGGTACTGGAAACACCATATATTTT. Translated, it gives CASSVQGTGNTIYF.

V and J are TRBV6-5 and TRBJ1-5; the D is unclear. Looked up from germline, CDR1 is MNHEY and CDR2 is SVGAGI. The CDR3 length is 15 residues. Trimming pared 0 bases from V and 1 base from J, leaving 7 bases between. Here the CDR3 DNA reads TGTGCCAGCAGTTACTCTGGCCAGAGCAATCAGCCCCAGCATTTT. This gives the protein CASSYSGQSNQPQHF.

The V and J genes are TRBV7-9 and TRBJ1-1, with no clear D. The CDR3 extends over 14 amino acids. V was pared by 1 base and J by 6 bases, with 12 bases between. CDR1 is SEHNR and CDR2 is FQNEAQ in the germline V gene (reference sequence). This CDR3 reads CASSLVGREAEAFF. The CDR3 DNA follows: TGTGCCAGCAGCTTAGTGGGGAGGGAGGCTGAAGCTTTCTTT. Together with reference TRBV7-9 and TRBJ1-1, the CDR3 gives the full variable domain: DTGVSQNPRHKITKRGQNVTFRCDPISEHNRLYWYRQTLGQGPEFLTYFQNEAQLEKSRLLSDRFSAERPKGSFSTLEIQRTEQGDSAMYLCASSLVGREAEAFFGQGTRLTVV.